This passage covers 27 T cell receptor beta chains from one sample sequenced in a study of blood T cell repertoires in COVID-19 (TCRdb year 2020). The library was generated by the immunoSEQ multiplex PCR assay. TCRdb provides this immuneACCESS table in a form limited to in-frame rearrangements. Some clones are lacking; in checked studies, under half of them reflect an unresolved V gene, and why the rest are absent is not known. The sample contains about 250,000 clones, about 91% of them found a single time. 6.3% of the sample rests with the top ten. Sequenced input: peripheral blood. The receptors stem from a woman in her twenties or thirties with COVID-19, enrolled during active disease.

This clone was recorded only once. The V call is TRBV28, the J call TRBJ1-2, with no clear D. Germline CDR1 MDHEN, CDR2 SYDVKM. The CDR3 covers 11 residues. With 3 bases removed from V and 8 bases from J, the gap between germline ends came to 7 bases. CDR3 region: CASSFRWGYTF. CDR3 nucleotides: TGTGCCAGCAGTTTTAGATGGGGCTACACCTTC.

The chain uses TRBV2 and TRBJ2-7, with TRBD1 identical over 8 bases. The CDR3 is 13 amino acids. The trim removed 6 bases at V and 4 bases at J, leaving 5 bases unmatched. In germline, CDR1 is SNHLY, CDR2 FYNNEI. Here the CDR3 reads CASRLTGGYEQYV. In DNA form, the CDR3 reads TGTGCCAGCAGGTTAACAGGGGGATACGAGCAGTACGTC.

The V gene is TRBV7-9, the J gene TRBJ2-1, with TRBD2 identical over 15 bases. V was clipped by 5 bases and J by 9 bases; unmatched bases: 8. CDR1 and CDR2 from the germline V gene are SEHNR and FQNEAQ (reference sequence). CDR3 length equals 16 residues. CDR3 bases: TGTGCCAGCAGCCGAACGGGACTAGCGGGAGGTGGTGAGCAGTTCTTC. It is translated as CASSRTGLAGGGEQFF.

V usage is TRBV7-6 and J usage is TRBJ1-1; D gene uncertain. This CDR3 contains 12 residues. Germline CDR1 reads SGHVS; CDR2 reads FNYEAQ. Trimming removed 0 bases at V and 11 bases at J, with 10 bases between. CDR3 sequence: CASSLAGSEAFF. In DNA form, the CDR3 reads TGTGCCAGCAGCTTAGCGGGGAGTGAGGCTTTCTTT.

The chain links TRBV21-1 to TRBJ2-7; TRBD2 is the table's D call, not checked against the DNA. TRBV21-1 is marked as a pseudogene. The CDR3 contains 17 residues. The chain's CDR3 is CASSTRTVAGGPYEQYV. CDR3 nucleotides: TGTGCCAGCAGCACCCGCACTGTAGCGGGAGGGCCCTACGAGCAGTACGTC.

CDR3 DNA sequence: TGTGCCAGCTCACTCGGACAGGGCTCTCATCAGCCCCAGCATTTT. This sequence encodes CASSLGQGSHQPQHF. The rearrangement uses TRBV18 and TRBJ1-5; 8 nucleotides align to TRBD1. The CDR3 runs to 15 residues. Trimming at V came to 4 bases and at J to 5 bases, leaving 7 bases not matched to a gene. Germline CDR1 and CDR2: KGHSH and LQKENI.

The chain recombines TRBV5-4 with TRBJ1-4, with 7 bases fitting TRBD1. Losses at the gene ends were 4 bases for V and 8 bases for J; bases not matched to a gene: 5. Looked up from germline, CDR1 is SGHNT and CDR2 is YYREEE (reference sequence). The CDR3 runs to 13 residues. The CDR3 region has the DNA TGTGCCAGCAGCCAGGACAGGAACGAAAAACTGTTTTTT. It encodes CASSQDRNEKLFF.

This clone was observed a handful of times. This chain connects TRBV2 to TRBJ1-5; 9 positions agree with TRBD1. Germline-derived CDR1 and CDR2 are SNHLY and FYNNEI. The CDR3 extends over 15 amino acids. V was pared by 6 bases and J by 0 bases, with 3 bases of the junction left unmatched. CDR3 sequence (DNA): TGTGCCAGCAGGGCGGACAGGGGTAGCAATCAGCCCCAGCATTTT. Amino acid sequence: CASRADRGSNQPQHF.

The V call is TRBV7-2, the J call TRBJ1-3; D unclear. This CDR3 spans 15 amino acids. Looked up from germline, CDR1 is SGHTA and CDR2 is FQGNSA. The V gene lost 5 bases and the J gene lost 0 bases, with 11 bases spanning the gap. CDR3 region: CASSRGLLSGNTIYF. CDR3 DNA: TGTGCCAGCAGCCGCGGACTCCTCTCTGGAAACACCATATATTTT.

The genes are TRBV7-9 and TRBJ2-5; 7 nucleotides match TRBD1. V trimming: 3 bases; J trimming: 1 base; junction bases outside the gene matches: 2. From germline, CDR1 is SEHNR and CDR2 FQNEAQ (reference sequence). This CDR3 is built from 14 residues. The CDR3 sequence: CASSFRDSQETQYF. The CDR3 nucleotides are TGTGCCAGCAGCTTCCGGGACAGCCAAGAGACCCAGTACTTC. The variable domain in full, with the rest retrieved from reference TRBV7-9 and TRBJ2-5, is DTGVSQNPRHKITKRGQNVTFRCDPISEHNRLYWYRQTLGQGPEFLTYFQNEAQLEKSRLLSDRFSAERPKGSFSTLEIQRTEQGDSAMYLCASSFRDSQETQYFGPGTRLLVL.

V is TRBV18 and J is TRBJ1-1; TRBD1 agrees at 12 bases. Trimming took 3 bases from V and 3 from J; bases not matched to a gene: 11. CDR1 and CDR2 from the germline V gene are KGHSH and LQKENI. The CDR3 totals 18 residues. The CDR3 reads CASSPLRDRGPGHTEAFF. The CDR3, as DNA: TGTGCCAGCTCACCTCTCCGGGACAGGGGGCCAGGGCACACTGAAGCTTTCTTT.

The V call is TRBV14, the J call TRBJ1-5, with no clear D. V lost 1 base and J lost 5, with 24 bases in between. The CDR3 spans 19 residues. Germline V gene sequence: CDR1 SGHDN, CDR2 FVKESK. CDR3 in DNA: TGTGCCAGCAGCCAAGCGGACCATTTAAGGAGGTCTTTCGATCAGCCCCAGCATTTT. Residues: CASSQADHLRRSFDQPQHF.

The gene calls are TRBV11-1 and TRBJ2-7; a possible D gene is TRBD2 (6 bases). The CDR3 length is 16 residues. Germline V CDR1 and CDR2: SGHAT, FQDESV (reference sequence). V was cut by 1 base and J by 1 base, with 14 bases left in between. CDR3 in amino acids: CASSLDGSEGSYEQYF. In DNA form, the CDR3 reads TGTGCCAGCAGCTTAGACGGGAGTGAAGGATCCTACGAGCAGTACTTC.

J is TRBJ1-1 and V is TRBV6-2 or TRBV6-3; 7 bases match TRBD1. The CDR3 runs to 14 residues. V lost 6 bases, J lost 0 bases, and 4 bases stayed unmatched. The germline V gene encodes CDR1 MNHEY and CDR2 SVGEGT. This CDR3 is CASSQGQMNTEAFF. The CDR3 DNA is TGTGCCAGCAGCCAGGGACAGATGAACACTGAAGCTTTCTTT.

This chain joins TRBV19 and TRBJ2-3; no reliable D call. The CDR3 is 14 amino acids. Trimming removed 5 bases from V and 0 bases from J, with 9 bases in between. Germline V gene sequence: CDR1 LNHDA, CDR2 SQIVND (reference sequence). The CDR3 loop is CASSSVASTDTQYF. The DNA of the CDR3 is TGTGCCAGTAGTTCAGTCGCTAGCACAGATACGCAGTATTTT.

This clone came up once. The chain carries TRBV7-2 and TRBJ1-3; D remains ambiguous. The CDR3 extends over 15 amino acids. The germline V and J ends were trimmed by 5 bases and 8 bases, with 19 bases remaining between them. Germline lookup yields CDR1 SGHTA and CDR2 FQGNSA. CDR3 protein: CASSQRVGTWDTIYF. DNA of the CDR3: TGTGCCAGCAGCCAGCGGGTTGGCACCTGGGACACCATATATTTT.

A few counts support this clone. The CDR3 spells CASSLGRSGRGGREQYF. The CDR3 DNA follows: TGCGCCAGCAGCCTCGGGAGGTCAGGACGGGGCGGTCGGGAGCAGTACTTC. This rearrangement joins TRBV4-1 to TRBJ2-7; 7 bases match TRBD2. The CDR3 spans 17 residues. Germline V CDR1 and CDR2: MGHRA, YSYEKL. V dropped 4 bases and J dropped 7; count of bases not matched to a gene: 19.

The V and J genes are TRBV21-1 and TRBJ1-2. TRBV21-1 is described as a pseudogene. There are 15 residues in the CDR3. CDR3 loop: CASSKERGKVYGYTF. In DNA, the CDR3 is TGTGCCAGCAGCAAAGAACGGGGGAAAGTCTATGGCTACACCTTC.

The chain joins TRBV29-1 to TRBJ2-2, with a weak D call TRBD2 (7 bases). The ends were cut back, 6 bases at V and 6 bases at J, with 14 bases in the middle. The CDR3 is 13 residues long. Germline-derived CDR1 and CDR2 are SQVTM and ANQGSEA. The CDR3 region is CSVGGPLAGELFF. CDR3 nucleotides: TGCAGCGTGGGGGGGCCCCTGGCCGGGGAGCTGTTTTTT.

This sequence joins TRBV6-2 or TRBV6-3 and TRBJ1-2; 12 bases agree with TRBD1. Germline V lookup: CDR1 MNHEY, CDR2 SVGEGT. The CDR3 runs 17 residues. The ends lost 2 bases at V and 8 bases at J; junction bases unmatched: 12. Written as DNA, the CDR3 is TGTGCCAGCAGTTACGATCGGGACAGGGGGCCTCCAGGCGGCTACACCTTC. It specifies CASSYDRDRGPPGGYTF.

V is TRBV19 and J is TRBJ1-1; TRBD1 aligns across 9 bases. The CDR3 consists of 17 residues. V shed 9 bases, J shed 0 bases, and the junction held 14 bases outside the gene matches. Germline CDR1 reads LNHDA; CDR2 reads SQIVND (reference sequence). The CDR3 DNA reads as TGTGCCAGCCGTTCTCTCGGGACAGGGCAAATGAACACTGAAGCTTTCTTT. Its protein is CASRSLGTGQMNTEAFF. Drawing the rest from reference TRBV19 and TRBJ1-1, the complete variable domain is DGGITQSPKYLFRKEGQNVTLSCEQNLNHDAMYWYRQDPGQGLRLIYYSQIVNDFQKGDIAEGYSVSREKKESFPLTVTSAQKNPTAFYLCASRSLGTGQMNTEAFFGQGTRLTVV.

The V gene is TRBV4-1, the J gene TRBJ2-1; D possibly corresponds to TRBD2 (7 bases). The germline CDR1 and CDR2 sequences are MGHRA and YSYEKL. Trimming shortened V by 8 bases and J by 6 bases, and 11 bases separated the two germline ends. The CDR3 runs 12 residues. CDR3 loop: CASAGGPNEQFF. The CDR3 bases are TGCGCCAGCGCCGGGGGGCCCAATGAGCAGTTCTTC.

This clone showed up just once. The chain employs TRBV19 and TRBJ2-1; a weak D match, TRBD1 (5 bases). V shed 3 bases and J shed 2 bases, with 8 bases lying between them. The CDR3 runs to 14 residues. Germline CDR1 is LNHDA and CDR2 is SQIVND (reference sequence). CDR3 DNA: TGTGCCAGTAGTATCAGACAGACCTACAATGAGCAGTTCTTC. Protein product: CASSIRQTYNEQFF.

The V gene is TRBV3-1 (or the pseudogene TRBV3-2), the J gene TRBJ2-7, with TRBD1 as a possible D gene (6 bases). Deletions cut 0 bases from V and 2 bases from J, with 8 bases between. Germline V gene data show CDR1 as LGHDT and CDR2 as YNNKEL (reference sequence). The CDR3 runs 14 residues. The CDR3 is CASSQDWGPYEQYF. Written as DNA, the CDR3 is TGTGCCAGCAGCCAAGACTGGGGGCCCTACGAGCAGTACTTC.

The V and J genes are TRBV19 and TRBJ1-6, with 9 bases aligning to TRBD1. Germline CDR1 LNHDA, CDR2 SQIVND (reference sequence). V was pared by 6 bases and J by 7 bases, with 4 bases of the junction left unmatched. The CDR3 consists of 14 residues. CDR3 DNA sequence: TGTGCCAGTAGCCCGACAGGGGGGAATTCACCCCTCCACTTT. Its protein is CASSPTGGNSPLHF.

The CDR3 protein is CASSGLAGGRYNEQFF. DNA of the CDR3: TGTGCCAGCAGCGGGCTAGCGGGGGGCCGCTACAATGAGCAGTTCTTC. This chain uses TRBV6-2 or TRBV6-3 with TRBJ2-1, with 11 bases fitting TRBD2. With 6 bases clipped from V and 3 bases from J, the junction kept 7 bases outside the gene matches. The CDR3 sequence is 16 residues long. Per the germline V gene, CDR1 is MNHEY and CDR2 is SVGEGT.

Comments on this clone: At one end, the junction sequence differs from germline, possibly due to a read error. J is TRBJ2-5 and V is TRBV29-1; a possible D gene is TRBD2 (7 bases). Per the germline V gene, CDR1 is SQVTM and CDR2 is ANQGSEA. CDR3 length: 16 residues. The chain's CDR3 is CRVGGGPGGSGETQYF. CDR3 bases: TGCCGCGTGGGGGGCGGACCGGGGGGATCTGGGGAGACCCAGTACTTC.